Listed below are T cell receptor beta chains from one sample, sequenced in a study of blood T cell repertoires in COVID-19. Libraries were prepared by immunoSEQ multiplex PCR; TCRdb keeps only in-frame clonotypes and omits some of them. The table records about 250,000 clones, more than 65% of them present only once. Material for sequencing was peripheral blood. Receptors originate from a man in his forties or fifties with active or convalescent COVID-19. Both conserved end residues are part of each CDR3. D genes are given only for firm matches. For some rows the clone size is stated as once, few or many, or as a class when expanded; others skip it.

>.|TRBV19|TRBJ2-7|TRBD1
CASRTTGGAFDEQYF
TGTGCCAGTAGAACGACAGGGGGCGCATTTGACGAGCAGTACTTC
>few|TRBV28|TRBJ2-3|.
CASSRSGRTDTQYF
TGTGCCAGCAGTCGTAGCGGACGCACAGATACGCAGTATTTT
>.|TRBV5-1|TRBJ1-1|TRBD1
CASSSDRGPVRTEAFF
TGCGCCAGCAGCTCGGACAGGGGGCCGGTAAGAACTGAAGCTTTCTTT
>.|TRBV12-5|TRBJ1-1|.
CASGGNSAMNTEAFF
TGTGCTAGTGGCGGGAACAGTGCCATGAACACTGAAGCTTTCTTT
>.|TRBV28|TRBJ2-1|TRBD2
CASSFLAGGRHNEQFF
TGTGCCAGCAGTTTTCTCGCGGGGGGAAGGCACAATGAGCAGTTCTTC
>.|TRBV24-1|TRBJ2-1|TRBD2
CATSDRKAGPNEQFF
TGTGCCACCAGTGACCGAAAAGCGGGACCCAATGAGCAGTTCTTC
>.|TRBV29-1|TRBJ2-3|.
CSVKQQNGEFAQYF
TGCAGCGTAAAGCAGCAGAACGGGGAGTTTGCGCAGTATTTT
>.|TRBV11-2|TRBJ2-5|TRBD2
CASSLMSGGVRETQYF
TGTGCCAGCAGCTTAATGAGCGGGGGGGTCCGGGAGACCCAGTACTTC
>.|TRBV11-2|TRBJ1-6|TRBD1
CASSSWDREINSPLHF
TGTGCCAGCAGCTCTTGGGACAGGGAAATTAATTCACCCCTCCACTTT
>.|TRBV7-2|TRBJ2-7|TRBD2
CASSPLAGGRYEQYF
TGTGCCAGCAGCCCATTAGCGGGGGGGCGGTACGAGCAGTACTTC
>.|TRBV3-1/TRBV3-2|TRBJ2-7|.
CASSQVFTGEQYF
TGTGCCAGCAGCCAAGTTTTTACCGGCGAGCAGTACTTC
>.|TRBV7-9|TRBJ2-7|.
CASSLVSGQNYEQYF
TGTGCCAGCAGCTTAGTGTCCGGACAGAACTACGAGCAGTACTTC
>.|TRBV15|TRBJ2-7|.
CATSRPGNHEQYF
TGTGCCACCAGCAGGCCAGGGAACCACGAGCAGTACTTC
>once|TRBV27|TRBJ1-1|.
CASSLSGVGTEAFF
TGTGCCAGCAGTTTATCCGGGGTCGGCACTGAAGCTTTCTTT
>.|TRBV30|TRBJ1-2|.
CAWSGLRYRDYGYTF
TGTGCCTGGAGTGGGCTAAGATACAGAGACTATGGCTACACCTTC
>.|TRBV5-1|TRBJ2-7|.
CASSPDSSYEQYF
TGCGCCAGCAGCCCGGACAGTTCGTACGAGCAGTACTTC
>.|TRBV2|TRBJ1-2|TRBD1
CASSPGTGYGYTF
TGTGCCAGCAGTCCCGGGACAGGCTATGGCTACACCTTC
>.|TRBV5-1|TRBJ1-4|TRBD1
CASSPTGLREKLFF
TGCGCCAGCAGCCCGACAGGGCTACGCGAAAAACTGTTTTTT
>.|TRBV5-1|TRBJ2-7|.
CASSLESVGLGHEQYF
TGCGCCAGCAGCTTGGAGTCAGTAGGTCTAGGCCACGAGCAGTACTTC
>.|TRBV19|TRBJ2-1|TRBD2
CASTGTSGDNEQFF
TGTGCCAGTACCGGCACTAGCGGGGACAACGAGCAGTTCTTC
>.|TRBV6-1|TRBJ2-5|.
CASSEEESSQYF
TGTGCCAGCAGTGAAGAGGAGTCTTCCCAGTACTTC
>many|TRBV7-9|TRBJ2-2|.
CASSGGVGTGTGELFF
TGTGCCAGCAGCGGAGGGGTGGGGACGGGCACCGGGGAGCTGTTTTTT
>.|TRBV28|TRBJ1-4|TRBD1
CASSLVGARGREKLFF
TGTGCCAGCAGTTTAGTGGGGGCGAGGGGGCGGGAAAAACTGTTTTTT
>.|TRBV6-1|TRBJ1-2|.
CASSDDRNNYGYTF
TGTGCCAGCAGTGACGACAGGAATAATTATGGCTACACCTTC
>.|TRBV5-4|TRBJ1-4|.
CASSIGPFATNEKLFF
TGTGCCAGCAGCATTGGTCCCTTCGCGACTAATGAAAAACTGTTTTTT
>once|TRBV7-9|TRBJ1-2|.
CASSRSSDYGYTF
TGTGCCAGCAGCCGCTCTTCAGACTATGGCTACACCTTC
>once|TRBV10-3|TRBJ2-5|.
CAIGAGGTQETQYF
TGTGCCATCGGGGCAGGGGGGACACAAGAGACCCAGTACTTC
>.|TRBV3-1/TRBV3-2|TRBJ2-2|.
CASSQYSGELFF
TGTGCCAGCAGCCAATACTCCGGGGAGCTGTTTTTT
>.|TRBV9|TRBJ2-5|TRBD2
CASSKTSGGVEETQYF
TGTGCCAGCAGCAAGACGAGCGGGGGGGTAGAAGAGACCCAGTACTTC
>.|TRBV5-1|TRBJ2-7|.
CASSSGVVPSTGYEQYF
TGCGCCAGCAGCTCGGGGGTCGTACCTTCTACGGGCTACGAGCAGTACTTC
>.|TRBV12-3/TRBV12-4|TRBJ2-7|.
CASSFKDGDEQYF
TGTGCCAGCAGTTTCAAAGACGGGGACGAGCAGTACTTC
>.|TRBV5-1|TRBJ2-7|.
CASSDRGPTYEQYF
TGCGCCAGCAGCGATAGGGGTCCAACCTACGAGCAGTACTTC
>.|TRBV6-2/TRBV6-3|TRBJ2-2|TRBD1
CASSTRTGGPGELFF
TGTGCCAGCAGTACCAGGACAGGGGGCCCCGGGGAGCTGTTTTTT
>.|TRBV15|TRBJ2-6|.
CATSSPRFSGANVLTF
TGTGCCACCAGCAGCCCCCGGTTCTCTGGGGCCAACGTCCTGACTTTC
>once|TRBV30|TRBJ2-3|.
CAWNLASTDTQYF
TGTGCCTGGAACTTAGCGAGCACAGATACGCAGTATTTT
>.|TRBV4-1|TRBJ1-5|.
CASSQEADQPQHF
TGCGCCAGCAGCCAAGAAGCGGATCAGCCCCAGCATTTT
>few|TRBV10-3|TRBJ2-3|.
CAISDLPGLSTDTQYF
TGTGCCATCAGTGATTTACCGGGACTGTCCACAGATACGCAGTATTTT
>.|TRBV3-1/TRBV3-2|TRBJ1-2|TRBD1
CASSQVGTGDYGYTF
TGTGCCAGCAGCCAAGTGGGGACAGGTGATTATGGCTACACCTTC
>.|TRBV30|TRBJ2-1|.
CAWSADWLRDEQFF
TGTGCCTGGAGTGCAGACTGGTTGCGCGATGAGCAGTTCTTC
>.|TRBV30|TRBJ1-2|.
CAWSQGTGYTF
TGTGCCTGGTCACAGGGAACTGGCTACACCTTC
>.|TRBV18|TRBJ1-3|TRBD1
CASSPLPGQSSGNTIYF
TGTGCCAGCTCACCACTACCGGGACAGTCCTCTGGAAACACCATATATTTT
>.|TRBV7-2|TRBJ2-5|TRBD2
CASSLEASGAWETQYF
TGTGCCAGCAGCTTAGAGGCTAGCGGGGCCTGGGAGACCCAGTACTTC
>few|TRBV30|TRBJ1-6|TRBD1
CAWSGDRGGNSPLHF
TGTGCCTGGAGCGGGGACAGGGGAGGCAATTCACCCCTCCACTTT
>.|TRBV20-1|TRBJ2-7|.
CSARDTYEQYF
TGCAGTGCTAGAGATACCTACGAGCAGTACTTC
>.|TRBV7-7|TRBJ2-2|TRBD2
CASSLLAGYNTGELFF
TGTGCCAGCAGCCTCCTAGCGGGGTATAACACCGGGGAGCTGTTTTTT
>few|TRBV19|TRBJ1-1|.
CASRPGGGAEAFF
TGTGCCAGTAGACCAGGTGGAGGAGCTGAAGCTTTCTTT
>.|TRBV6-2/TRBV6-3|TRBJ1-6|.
CASIPGRVPGSPLHF
TGTGCCAGCATCCCCGGCCGTGTCCCGGGTTCACCCCTCCACTTT
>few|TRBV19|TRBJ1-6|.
CASSIQSGGNSPLHF
TGTGCCAGTAGTATCCAGTCCGGGGGTAATTCACCCCTCCACTTT
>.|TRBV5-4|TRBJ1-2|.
CASAGWGLGYGYTF
TGTGCCAGCGCCGGTTGGGGGCTGGGCTATGGCTACACCTTC
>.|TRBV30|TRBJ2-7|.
CAWSVLMGTFAEQYF
TGTGCCTGGAGTGTATTAATGGGCACCTTCGCCGAGCAGTACTTC
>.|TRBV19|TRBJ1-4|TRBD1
CASSPRTGHATNEKLFF
TGTGCCAGTAGTCCACGGACAGGCCATGCAACTAATGAAAAACTGTTTTTT
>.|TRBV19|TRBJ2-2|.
CASMRDGSNTGELFF
TGTGCCAGTATGCGGGACGGCTCGAACACCGGGGAGCTGTTTTTT
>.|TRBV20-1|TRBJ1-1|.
CSASHRVRTEAFF
TGCAGTGCTAGTCACAGGGTCCGGACTGAAGCTTTCTTT
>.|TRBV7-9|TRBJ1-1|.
CASSLVGHLNTEAFF
TGTGCCAGCAGCTTAGTGGGACACCTGAACACTGAAGCTTTCTTT
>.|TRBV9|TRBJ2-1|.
CASSVSEASYNEQFF
TGTGCCAGCAGCGTATCCGAAGCCTCCTACAATGAGCAGTTCTTC